These T cell receptor beta chains were read from a single sample in a study of identifying expanded T cells in peripheral blood. TCRdb's table, derived via immunoSEQ multiplex PCR, lists solely in-frame clones and lacks some. The sample has fewer than 110,000 clones; approximately 90% are singletons. The specimen sequenced was blood. The receptors derive from a person aged 18-70 years in good health. Each CDR3 is given without its conserved first and last residue.

TRBJ1-6	TRBV4-3	12	ASSYGSYNSPLH
TRBJ1-2	TRBV6-1	15	ASSEVGGTASFYGYT
TRBJ2-3	TRBV5-1	13	ASSGQGTSTDTQY
TRBJ2-1	TRBV28	11	ASSLSSYNEQF
TRBJ2-1	TRBV10-1	11	ASSESPYNEQF
TRBJ1-3	TRBV7-8	12	ASSFRLSGNTIY
TRBJ2-7	TRBV5-1	12	ASSPAGDYNEQY
TRBJ1-1	TRBV10-3	12	AISVGPWNTEAF
TRBJ2-5	TRBV4-1	14	ASSQDDRGSAETQY
TRBJ1-1	TRBV11-2	13	ASSFNGAPGTEAF
TRBJ2-5	TRBV6-5	14	ASSYTQTSFGETQY
TRBJ2-5	TRBV5-1	12	ASSLGSIQETQY
TRBJ2-1	TRBV11-3	13	ASSLGLADHNEQF
TRBJ1-5	TRBV15	12	ATSRGVSNQPQH
TRBJ1-2	TRBV6-5	13	ASRPRSDGLYGYT